Sequencing of this TCR beta chain was carried out in a study of T cell responses to AZD1222 COVID-19 vaccine. Study-level background: Second-dose intervals of approximately 4 or approximately 12 weeks were pooled.

As to this clone: Its antigen remains unknown.

Study results and caveats: At study baseline, merely five or six AZD1222 recipients were seropositive.

Using immunoSEQ multiplex PCR, the repertoire was profiled, and TCRdb retains in-frame clones only, with some absent. Among about 160,000 clones listed, about 89% were seen once. The sample in question was peripheral blood, obtained on day 0 of AZD1222 vaccination. The source is an adult in good health.

CDR3 loop: CASSYTHPTGEEQYF. In nucleotides, the CDR3 is TGTGCCAGCAGTTACACTCATCCTACAGGGGAGGAGCAGTACTTC. The rearrangement joins TRBV6-6 to TRBJ2-7, with TRBD1 matching over 7 bases. This CDR3 contains 15 residues. The germline V gene has CDR1 MNHNY and CDR2 SVGAGI (reference sequence). V dropped 2 bases and J dropped 7; count of bases not matched to a gene: 11.